This TCR beta chain was identified in a study of OX40 agonist ivuxolimab in advanced cancers. Regarding the complete study: Ivuxolimab, which targeted the costimulatory receptor OX40 (CD134), was an agonistic, fully human IgG2 monoclonal antibody. Intravenous ivuxolimab was administered to patients every 2 weeks at six dose levels: 0.01, 0.1, 0.3, 1.5, 3 and 10 mg/kg. Of the approximately 53 patients in dose escalation, 19 had hepatocellular carcinoma, some 15 had melanoma, 9 had renal cell carcinoma and 9 had head and neck cancer. In the dose-escalation cohort, 75% to 85% of patients were male, and the mean age was approximately 60 years with a range of about 20 to 80. Prior anti-PD-1, anti-PD-L1 or anti-CTLA-4 therapy was permitted, and 30% to 50% of dose-escalation patients had received checkpoint inhibitors. Partial responses occurred in three dose-escalation patients: two with cutaneous melanoma and one with hepatocellular carcinoma. The point of sequencing TCRbeta in the periphery was to test whether ivuxolimab changed TCR sequence diversity and drove clonal T-cell expansion. The monotherapy dose-escalation portion (N of about 52 patients) of the phase I ivuxolimab trial is reported in the paper. The investigation overall reported the following: In the 0.1-3.0 mg/kg groups, partial responders were among the patients with the lowest normalized peripheral clonal expansion, particularly in CD8+ T cells. Clonal expansion of both CD4+ and CD8+ blood T cells was observed from baseline to week 6 at doses 0.1 to 3.0 mg/kg. The antigen specificity of the clonally expanded peripheral T cells was not determined. Low levels of normalized T-cell clonal expansion were also shown by some nonresponding patients. After ivuxolimab, more expanded clones were found on average in CD8+ T cells than in CD4+ T cells.

The CDR3 contains 17 residues, cysteine and phenylalanine counted. Of the read, only the CDR3 DNA is kept; its 51 bases are in frame from base 1. Genomic DNA was extracted from sorted cells for sequencing of the TCRbeta CDR3 region. The immunoSEQ Assay was used to sequence the TCRbeta CDR3 regions. TCRdb took over this immuneACCESS table, retaining in-frame rearrangements with V and J assigned. Such tables are incomplete; in checked studies, under half of the missing clones stem from an unresolved V gene, and the remainder is unexplained. Within this sample are some 60,000 clones, with approximately 90% of them counted one time only. The ten largest clonotypes hold under 20% of the sample. The trial excluded patients who had a history of autoimmune disease or were on systemic immunosuppression. Peripheral blood for TCR sequencing was drawn from every dose cohort at baseline, at cycle 4 day 1 and at cycle 7 day 1. Samples came from an open-label, multicenter, first-in-human phase I dose-escalation trial of ivuxolimab. Adults with locally advanced or metastatic head and neck squamous cell, hepatocellular, melanoma or renal cell carcinoma were enrolled in the trial. CD4+ and CD8+ T cells were sorted separately from peripheral blood before TCR sequencing.

Concerning this clone itself: Its antigen is still unknown. Base quality data are lacking; no much larger clone is found one base away.

The starting material was CD4+ or CD8+ T cells sorted from blood, obtained in a trial of the OX40 agonist ivuxolimab. This receptor was taken from an adult with an advanced solid tumor such as melanoma, head and neck, liver or kidney cancer. The chain employs TRBV21-1 and TRBJ2-6; the table calls TRBD2, which could not be checked here. TRBV21-1 has pseudogene status. The CDR3 in this case is CASSKALSRAGANVLTF. The DNA sequence is as follows: TGTGCCAGCAGCAAAGCGCTTTCCCGGGCTGGGGCCAACGTCCTGACTTTC.